This TCR beta chain was obtained from a study of cytomegalovirus exposure and HLA in healthy donors. Measured with immunoSEQ multiplex PCR; TCRdb has only the in-frame clones, and not every one. The table lists over 85,000 clones, about four fifths of them singletons. The junction had 5 bases not matched to a gene; V was cut back by 5 bases and J by 2 bases. Per the germline V gene, CDR1 is SGHNT and CDR2 is YENEEA. The length of the CDR3 is 15 residues. The chain links TRBV11-3 to TRBJ2-3; TRBD1 aligns across 9 bases. The sequenced sample consisted of PBMCs. The TCR originated in a woman aged 18-35 years in good health and CMV-seropositive. The CDR3 bases are TGTGCCAGCAGCCAGGGACAGGGAAACACAGATACGCAGTATTTT. This translates into CASSQGQGNTDTQYF. Based on the CDR3 plus reference TRBV11-3 and TRBJ2-3, the full variable domain is EAGVVQSPRYKIIEKKQPVAFWCNPISGHNTLYWYLQNLGQGPELLIRYENEEAVDDSQLPKDRFSAERLKGVDSTLKIQPAELGDSAVYLCASSQGQGNTDTQYFGPGTRLTVL.